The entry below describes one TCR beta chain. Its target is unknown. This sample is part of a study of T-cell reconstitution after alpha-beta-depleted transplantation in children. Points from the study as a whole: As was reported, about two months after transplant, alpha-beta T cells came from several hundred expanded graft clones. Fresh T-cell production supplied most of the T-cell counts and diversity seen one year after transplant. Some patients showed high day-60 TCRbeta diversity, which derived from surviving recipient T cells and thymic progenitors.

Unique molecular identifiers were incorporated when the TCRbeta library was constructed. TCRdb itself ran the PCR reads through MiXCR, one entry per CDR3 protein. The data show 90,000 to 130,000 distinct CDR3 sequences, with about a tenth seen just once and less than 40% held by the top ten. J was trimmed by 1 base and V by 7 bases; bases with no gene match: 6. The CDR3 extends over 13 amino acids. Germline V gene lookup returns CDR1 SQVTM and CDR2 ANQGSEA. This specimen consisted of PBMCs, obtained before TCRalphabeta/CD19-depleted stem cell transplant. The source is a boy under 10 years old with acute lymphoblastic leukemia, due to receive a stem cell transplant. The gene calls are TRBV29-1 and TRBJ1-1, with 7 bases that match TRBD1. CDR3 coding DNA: TGCAGCGCCTACAGGGGACCGAACACTGAAGCTTTCTTT. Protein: CSAYRGPNTEAFF.